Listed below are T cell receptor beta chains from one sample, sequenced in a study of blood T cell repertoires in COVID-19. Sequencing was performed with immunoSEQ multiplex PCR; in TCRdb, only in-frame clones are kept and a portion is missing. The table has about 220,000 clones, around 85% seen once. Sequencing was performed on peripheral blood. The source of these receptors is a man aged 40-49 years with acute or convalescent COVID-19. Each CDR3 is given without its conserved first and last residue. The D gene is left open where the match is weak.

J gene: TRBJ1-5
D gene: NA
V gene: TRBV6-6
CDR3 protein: ASRGRVQGDQPQH

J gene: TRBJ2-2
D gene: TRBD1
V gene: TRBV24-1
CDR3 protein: ATSDPTGTGVTGELF

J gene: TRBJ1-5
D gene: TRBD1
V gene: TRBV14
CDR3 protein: ASSQTGLNQPQH

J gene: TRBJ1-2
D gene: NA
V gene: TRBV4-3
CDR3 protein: ASSYDRNYGYT

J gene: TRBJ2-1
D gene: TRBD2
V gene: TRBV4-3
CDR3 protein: ASSQPSGRAHYNEQF

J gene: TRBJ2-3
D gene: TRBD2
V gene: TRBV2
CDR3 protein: ASSPGLAGTPDTDTQY

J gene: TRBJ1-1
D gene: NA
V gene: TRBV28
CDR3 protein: ASNSMNTEAF

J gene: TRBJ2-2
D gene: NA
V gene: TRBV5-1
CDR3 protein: ASRVEGDRNTGELF

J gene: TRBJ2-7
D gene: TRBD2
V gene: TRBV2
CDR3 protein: ASRWTSGSSLPYEQY

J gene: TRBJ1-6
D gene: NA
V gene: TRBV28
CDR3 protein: ASSFVNSPLH

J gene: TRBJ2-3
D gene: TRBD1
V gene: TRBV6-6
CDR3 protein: ESRDRGTRTDTQY

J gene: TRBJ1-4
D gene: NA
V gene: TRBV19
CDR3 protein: ASSIWQGGEKLF

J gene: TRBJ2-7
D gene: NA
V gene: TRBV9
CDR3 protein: ASSVQGGSYEQY

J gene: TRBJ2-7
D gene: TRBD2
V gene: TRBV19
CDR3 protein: ASSIDSTSGSTEQY

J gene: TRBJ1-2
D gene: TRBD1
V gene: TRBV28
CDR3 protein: ASQKPGQANYGYT

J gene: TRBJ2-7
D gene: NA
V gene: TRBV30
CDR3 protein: AWKPYRGSYEQY

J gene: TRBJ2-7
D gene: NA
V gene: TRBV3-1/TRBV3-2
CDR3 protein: ASSQADNTYEQY

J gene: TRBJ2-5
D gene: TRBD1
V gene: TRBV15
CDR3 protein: ATSRDVGTAKETQY

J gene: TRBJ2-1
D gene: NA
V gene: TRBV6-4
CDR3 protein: ASSDSKGSGFNEQF

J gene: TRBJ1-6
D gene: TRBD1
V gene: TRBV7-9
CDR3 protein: ASSLDRVGSPLH

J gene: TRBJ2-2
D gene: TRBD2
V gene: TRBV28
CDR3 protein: ASSSPWRAGANTGELF

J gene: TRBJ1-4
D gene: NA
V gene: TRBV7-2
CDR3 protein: ASSLSGTRNEKLF

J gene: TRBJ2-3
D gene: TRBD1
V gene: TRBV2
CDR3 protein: ASSERRGSTDTQY

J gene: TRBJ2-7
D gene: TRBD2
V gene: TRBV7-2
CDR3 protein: ASSPMGGEQY

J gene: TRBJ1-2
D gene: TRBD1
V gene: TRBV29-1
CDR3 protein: SVVGDRGYGYT

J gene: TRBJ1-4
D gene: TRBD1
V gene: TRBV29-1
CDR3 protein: SARQGPNEKLF

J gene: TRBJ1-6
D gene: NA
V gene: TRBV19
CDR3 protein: ASSIPSGANSPLH

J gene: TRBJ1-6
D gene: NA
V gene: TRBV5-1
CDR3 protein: ASSPDGTNNSPLH

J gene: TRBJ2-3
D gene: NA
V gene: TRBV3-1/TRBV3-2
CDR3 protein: ASSQSGATDTQY

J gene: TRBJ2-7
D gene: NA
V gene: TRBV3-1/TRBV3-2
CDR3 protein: ASSQTPDSPSPYEQY

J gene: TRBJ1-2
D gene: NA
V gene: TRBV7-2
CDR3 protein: ASTPFLNYGYT

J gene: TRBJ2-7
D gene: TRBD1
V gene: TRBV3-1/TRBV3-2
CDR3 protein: ASSPGTGTYEQY

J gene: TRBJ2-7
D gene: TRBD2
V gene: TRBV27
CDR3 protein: ASSAGLGGGYEQY

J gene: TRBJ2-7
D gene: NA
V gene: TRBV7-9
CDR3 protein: ASSLQPGHLSILGYEQY

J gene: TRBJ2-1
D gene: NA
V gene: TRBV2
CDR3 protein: ASSLTAYNEQF

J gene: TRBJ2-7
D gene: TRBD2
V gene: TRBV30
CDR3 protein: AWSATSGGYEQY

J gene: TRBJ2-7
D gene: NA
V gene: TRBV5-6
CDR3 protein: ASSSGPYSYEQY

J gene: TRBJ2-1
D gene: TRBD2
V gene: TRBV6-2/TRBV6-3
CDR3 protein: ASSYSPPAGDEQF

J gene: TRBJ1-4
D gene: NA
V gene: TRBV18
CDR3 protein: ASSPVQATPTTNEKLF

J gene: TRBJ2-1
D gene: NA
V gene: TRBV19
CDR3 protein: ASSTRDWSSYNEQF

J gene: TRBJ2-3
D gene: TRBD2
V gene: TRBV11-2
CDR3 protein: ASSVGGGTDTQY